Shown below are 2 T cell receptor beta chains from a single sample sequenced in a study of blood T cell repertoires in COVID-19. Libraries were prepared by immunoSEQ multiplex PCR; TCRdb keeps only in-frame clonotypes and omits some of them. The sample has about 380,000 clones, 70% to 90% seen once; the top ten hold 1.3%. Input material: PBMCs or T cells enriched from blood (not recorded which). The receptor source for this set is a man aged 30 to 45 who had recovered from COVID-19.

This rearrangement joins TRBV11-2 to TRBJ2-2; 7 bases align to TRBD2. CDR1 SGHAT and CDR2 FQNNGV come from the germline V gene. With 5 bases clipped from V and 4 bases from J, the junction kept 7 bases outside the gene matches. The CDR3 runs to 15 residues. The CDR3 DNA follows: TGTGCCAGCAGCCCCCGGCGGGGGACCACCGGGGAGCTGTTTTTT. This gives the protein CASSPRRGTTGELFF.

Only a few counts were recorded for this clone. This chain's CDR3 is CASELRTTSTDTQYF. The DNA of the CDR3 is TGTGCCAGCGAATTGAGGACAACTAGCACAGATACGCAGTATTTT. This rearrangement joins TRBV7-9 to TRBJ2-3; possibly TRBD1 for D (5 bases). CDR1 is SEHNR, CDR2 FQNEAQ, per germline (reference sequence). This CDR3 has 15 residues. The V end lost 8 bases, the J end lost 0 bases, and 15 bases lay between the germline ends.